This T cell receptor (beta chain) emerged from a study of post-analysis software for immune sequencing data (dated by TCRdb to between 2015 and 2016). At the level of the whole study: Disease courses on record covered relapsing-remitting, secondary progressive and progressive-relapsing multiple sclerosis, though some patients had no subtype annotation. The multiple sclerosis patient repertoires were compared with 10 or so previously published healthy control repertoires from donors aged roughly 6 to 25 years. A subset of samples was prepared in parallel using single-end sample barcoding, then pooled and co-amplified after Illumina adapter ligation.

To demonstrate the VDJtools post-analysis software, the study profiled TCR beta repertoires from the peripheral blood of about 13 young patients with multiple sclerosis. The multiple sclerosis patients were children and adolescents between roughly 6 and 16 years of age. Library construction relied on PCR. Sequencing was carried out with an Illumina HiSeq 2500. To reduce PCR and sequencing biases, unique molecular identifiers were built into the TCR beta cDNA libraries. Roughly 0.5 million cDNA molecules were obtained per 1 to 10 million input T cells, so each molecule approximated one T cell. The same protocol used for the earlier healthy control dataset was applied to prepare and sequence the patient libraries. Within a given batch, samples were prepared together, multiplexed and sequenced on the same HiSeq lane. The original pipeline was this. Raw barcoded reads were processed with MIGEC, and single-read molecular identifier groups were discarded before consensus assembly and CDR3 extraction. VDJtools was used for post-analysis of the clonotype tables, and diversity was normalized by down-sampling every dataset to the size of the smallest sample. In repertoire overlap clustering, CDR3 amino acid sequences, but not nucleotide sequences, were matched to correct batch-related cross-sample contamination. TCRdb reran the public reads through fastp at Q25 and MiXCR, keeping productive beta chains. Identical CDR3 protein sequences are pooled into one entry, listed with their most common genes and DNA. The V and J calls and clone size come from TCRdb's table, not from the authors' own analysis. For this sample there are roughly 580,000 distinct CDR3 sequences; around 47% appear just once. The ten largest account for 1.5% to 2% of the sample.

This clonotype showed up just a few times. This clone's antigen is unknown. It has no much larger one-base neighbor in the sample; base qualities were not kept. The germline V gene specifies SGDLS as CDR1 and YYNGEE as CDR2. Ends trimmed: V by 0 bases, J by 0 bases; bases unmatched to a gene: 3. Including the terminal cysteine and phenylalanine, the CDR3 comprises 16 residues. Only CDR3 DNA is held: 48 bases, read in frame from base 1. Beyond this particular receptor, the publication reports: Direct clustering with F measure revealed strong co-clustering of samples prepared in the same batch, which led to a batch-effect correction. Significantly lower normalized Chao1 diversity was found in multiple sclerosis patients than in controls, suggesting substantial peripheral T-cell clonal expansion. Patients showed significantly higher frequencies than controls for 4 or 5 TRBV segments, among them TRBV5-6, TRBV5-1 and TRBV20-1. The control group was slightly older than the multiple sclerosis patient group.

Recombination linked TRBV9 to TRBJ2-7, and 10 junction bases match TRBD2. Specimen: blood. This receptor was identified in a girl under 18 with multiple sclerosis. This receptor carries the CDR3 CASSVAPSGSSYEQYF. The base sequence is TGTGCCAGCAGCGTAGCTCCTAGCGGGAGCTCCTACGAGCAGTACTTC.